These 30 T cell receptor beta chains came from one sample sequenced in a study of T cell responses to AZD1222 COVID-19 vaccine (dated by TCRdb to about 2021). Library preparation was by the immunoSEQ multiplex PCR assay. TCRdb's version of the immuneACCESS table is confined to in-frame rearrangements and falls short of the full clone set. An unresolved V gene accounts for under half of the shortfall where checked; the remainder is of unknown origin. The sample records about 54,000 clones, about 90% of which are singletons. The top ten clonotypes cover 13% to 15% of the sample. The time point label, read with the paper, signifies: about 28 days (+/-7) after the second vaccine dose. Sequences were derived from peripheral blood, sampled 28 days after the second AZD1222 dose. These receptor sequences come from an adult who received the AZD1222 COVID-19 vaccine.

This clone appeared once. The gene calls are TRBV6-6 and TRBJ1-3; possible D gene TRBD1, 6 bases. Germline V gene data show CDR1 as MNHNY and CDR2 as SVGAGI (reference sequence). This CDR3 has 16 amino acids. Trimming left V 5 bases short and J 1 base short, with 15 bases between. The CDR3 DNA reads as TGTGCCAGCAGTCAACCCCACGGGACATCTGGAAACACCATATATTTT. Its translation: CASSQPHGTSGNTIYF.

The V and J genes are TRBV20-1 and TRBJ2-5; tentative D call: TRBD2 (6 bases). The CDR3 sequence is 13 residues long. Germline CDR1 reads DFQATT; CDR2 reads SNEGSKA (reference sequence). Trimming shortened V by 3 bases and J by 3 bases, and 11 bases separated the two germline ends. For the CDR3, the DNA is TGCAGTGCTAGTGGGGGGACGAAAGAGACCCAGTACTTC. As protein: CSASGGTKETQYF.

J is TRBJ1-1 and V is TRBV2; no definite D call. V was shortened by 8 bases and J by 6 bases, with 16 bases between the two germline ends. This CDR3 comprises 13 residues. The V gene's germline CDR1 is SNHLY and CDR2 FYNNEI. CDR3 nucleotide sequence: TGTGCCAGCTCAGGCGAAAATGGGGCTGAAGCTTTCTTT. It yields the protein CASSGENGAEAFF.

The CDR3 here is CASSDPTPGGGNYNEQFF. For the CDR3, the DNA is TGTGCCAGCAGTGACCCAACCCCCGGAGGGGGGAACTACAATGAGCAGTTCTTC. This rearrangement joins TRBV25-1 to TRBJ2-1; D may match TRBD1 or TRBD2 (6 bases each). V was shortened by 3 bases and J by 3 bases, with 21 bases between the two germline ends. CDR3 length: 18 amino acids. Germline V gene data show CDR1 as MGHDK and CDR2 as SYGVNS.

The J gene is TRBJ1-2, the V gene TRBV12-3 or TRBV12-4; D not certain. The CDR3 is 13 residues long. The V end was cut by 6 bases, the J end by 3 bases, with 11 bases between. The chain's CDR3 is CASSTTADYGYTF. The CDR3 DNA reads as TGTGCCAGCAGCACAACAGCGGACTATGGCTACACCTTC.

The chain joins TRBV5-1 to TRBJ1-1, with D possibly TRBD1 on 5 matching bases. V was cut by 0 bases and J by 4 bases, with 10 bases left in between. Germline-derived CDR1 and CDR2 are SGHRS and YFSETQ. The CDR3 totals 14 residues. CDR3 in amino acids: CASSLAGTPTEAFF. For the CDR3, the DNA is TGCGCCAGCAGCTTGGCAGGGACGCCCACTGAAGCTTTCTTT.

The chain recombines TRBV19 with TRBJ1-2; 9 positions match TRBD1. The CDR3 is 15 amino acids. Trimming cost V 3 bases and J 4 bases; bases outside gene matches: 6. The germline V gene encodes CDR1 LNHDA and CDR2 SQIVND (reference sequence). For the CDR3, the DNA is TGTGCCAGTAGTATCCCGGGACAGGGCCGCTATGGCTACACCTTC. It translates to CASSIPGQGRYGYTF. Full variable domain (outside the CDR3, taken from reference TRBV19 and TRBJ1-2): DGGITQSPKYLFRKEGQNVTLSCEQNLNHDAMYWYRQDPGQGLRLIYYSQIVNDFQKGDIAEGYSVSREKKESFPLTVTSAQKNPTAFYLCASSIPGQGRYGYTFGSGTRLTVV.

This clone was seen once. The chain has TRBV11-1 and TRBJ2-1; 11 nucleotides agree with TRBD2. The CDR3 is 16 residues long. V lost 5 bases to trimming and J lost 3 bases; unmatched junction nucleotides: 6. Germline values: CDR1 SGHAT, CDR2 FQDESV (reference sequence). CDR3 in amino acids: CASSPVGTSGYNEQFF. The CDR3 DNA sequence: TGTGCCAGCAGCCCTGTGGGGACTAGCGGCTACAATGAGCAGTTCTTC.

By share, this clone ranks as medium-sized (0.01 to 0.1%). CDR3 region: CASSPERGYEQYF. CDR3 coding DNA: TGTGCCAGCTCACCAGAGCGGGGATACGAGCAGTACTTC. The rearrangement uses TRBV18 and TRBJ2-7, with 7 bases aligning to TRBD2. The length of the CDR3 is 13 residues. Germline V gene data show CDR1 as KGHSH and CDR2 as LQKENI. Trimming removed 2 bases from V and 4 bases from J; junction bases left unmatched: 2. The whole variable domain, remainder taken from reference TRBV18 and TRBJ2-7, is NAGVMQNPRHLVRRRGQEARLRCSPMKGHSHVYWYRQLPEEGLKFMVYLQKENIIDESGMPKERFSAEFPKEGPSILRIQQVVRGDSAAYFCASSPERGYEQYFGPGTRLTVT.

V is TRBV11-2 and J is TRBJ1-1; D remains ambiguous. Trimming left V 2 bases short and J 4 bases short, with 8 bases between. This CDR3 has 13 residues. CDR1 and CDR2 from the germline V gene are SGHAT and FQNNGV. The CDR3 loop is CASSLIGGTEAFF. The CDR3 DNA is TGTGCCAGCAGCTTAATAGGTGGCACTGAAGCTTTCTTT.

This chain joins TRBV7-2 and TRBJ1-1; D uncertain. Trimming pared 7 bases from V and 2 bases from J, leaving 11 bases between. Germline V gene sequence: CDR1 SGHTA, CDR2 FQGNSA. The CDR3 has 13 amino acids. CDR3 coding DNA: TGTGCCAGCACCGAACAAATAAACACTGAAGCTTTCTTT. Its translation is CASTEQINTEAFF.

This sequence joins TRBV7-9 and TRBJ2-5; tentatively, D is TRBD2 (5 bases). The CDR3 covers 13 residues. V lost 3 bases and J 5 bases, leaving 10 bases between the germline ends. CDR1 and CDR2 (germline): SEHNR, FQNEAQ (reference sequence). The CDR3 region is CASSLASRETQYF. For the CDR3, the DNA is TGTGCCAGCAGCTTGGCTAGCCGGGAGACCCAGTACTTC.

The chain is built from TRBV4-3 and TRBJ1-1; 12 bases match TRBD1. The ends lost 2 bases at V and 4 bases at J; junction bases unmatched: 11. CDR1 LGHNA and CDR2 YSLEER come from the germline V gene. This CDR3 is built from 18 residues. The CDR3, as DNA: TGCGCCAGCAGCCAAATACCGGGACAGGGGGCTCCGTTCACTGAAGCTTTCTTT. As protein: CASSQIPGQGAPFTEAFF.

The chain joins TRBV27 to TRBJ2-6; no definite D call. Germline V gene data show CDR1 as MNHEY and CDR2 as SMNVEV (reference sequence). Trimming removed 2 bases at V and 0 bases at J, with 11 bases between. CDR3 length: 17 residues. In DNA, the CDR3 is TGTGCCAGCAGTTTAAAAGCCGGAATCTCTGGGGCCAACGTCCTGACTTTC. Translated, it gives CASSLKAGISGANVLTF.

The chain employs TRBV3-1 (or the pseudogene TRBV3-2) and TRBJ1-2, with a possible D match to TRBD1 (5 bases). V lost 3 bases to trimming and J lost 8 bases, with 16 bases between them. This CDR3 region has 14 residues. The germline gives CDR1 LGHDT, CDR2 YNNKEL (reference sequence). CDR3 region: CASSQYRTTGGYTF. The CDR3 DNA reads TGTGCCAGCAGCCAGTACAGGACCACCGGCGGCTACACCTTC.

The V and J genes are TRBV7-7 and TRBJ2-7, with D perhaps TRBD1 (5 bases). The germline V gene has CDR1 SSHAT and CDR2 FNYEAQ (reference sequence). V was shortened by 2 bases and J by 2 bases, with 13 bases between the two germline ends. The CDR3 sequence is 15 residues long. The CDR3, as DNA: TGTGCCAGCAGCTTATCTACAGGCCCTACCTACGAGCAGTACTTC. Translation gives CASSLSTGPTYEQYF.

J is TRBJ2-5 and V is TRBV5-1; 7 positions match TRBD2. The CDR3 is made up of 15 amino acids. The ends lost 3 bases at V and 4 bases at J; junction bases unmatched: 9. Germline loops: CDR1 SGHRS, CDR2 YFSETQ. The CDR3 region is CASSSAPGEGETQYF. As DNA, the CDR3 is TGCGCCAGCAGCTCGGCCCCCGGGGAGGGAGAGACCCAGTACTTC.

This clone was detected only a few times. The chain links TRBV6-2 or TRBV6-3 to TRBJ2-2, with D unresolved. Germline assignment: CDR1 MNHEY and CDR2 SVGEGT. V was pared by 4 bases and J by 6 bases, with 6 bases between. The CDR3 consists of 12 residues. DNA of the CDR3: TGTGCCAGCAGTTTCCACTCCGGGGAGCTGTTTTTT. It encodes CASSFHSGELFF.

About this clone: The germline gene is not matched at one end of the junction; a read error may be the cause. The gene calls are TRBV7-7 and TRBJ2-5; 11 bases map to TRBD2. CDR3 size: 19 residues. CDR1 and CDR2 from the germline V gene are SSHAT and FNYEAQ (reference sequence). The chain's CDR3 is CASNNSGRDPIQYQETQYF. The CDR3 bases are TGTGCTAGCAATAATAGCGGGAGGGATCCAATACAATACCAAGAGACCCAGTACTTC. The full variable domain, its missing parts supplied by reference TRBV7-7 and TRBJ2-5, is GAGVSQSPRYKVTKRGQDVTLRCDPISSHATLYWYQQALGQGPEFLTYFNYEAQPDKSGLPSDRFSAERPEGSISTLTIQRTEQRDSAMYRCASNNSGRDPIQYQETQYFGPGTRLLVL.

V is TRBV19 and J is TRBJ1-1, with 8 bases identical to TRBD1. The germline gives CDR1 LNHDA, CDR2 SQIVND (reference sequence). The CDR3 sequence is 15 residues long. DNA of the CDR3: TGTGCTGTTCTTAGAAACAGGGGGATGAACACTGAAGCTTTCTTT. Encoded protein: CAVLRNRGMNTEAFF.

In this sample, this clone turned up once. V gene TRBV15 combines with J gene TRBJ1-5; D unresolved. CDR3 length: 14 amino acids. Looked up from germline, CDR1 is LNHNV and CDR2 is YYDKDF (reference sequence). Trimming took off 1 base at V and 6 bases at J, with 10 bases between the two ends. The CDR3 sequence: CATSRAWVSQPQHF. The CDR3 DNA follows: TGTGCCACCAGCAGAGCATGGGTGAGTCAGCCCCAGCATTTT.

The rearrangement uses TRBV7-3 and TRBJ1-2; tentatively, D is TRBD1 (5 bases). Germline V CDR1 and CDR2: SGHTA, FQGTGA. With 5 bases removed from V and 7 bases from J, the gap between germline ends came to 14 bases. CDR3 length equals 13 residues. CDR3 sequence: CASSPGGLSGYTF. The CDR3 DNA is TGTGCCAGCAGCCCTGGGGGACTTAGTGGCTACACCTTC. Full variable domain (outside the CDR3, taken from reference TRBV7-3 and TRBJ1-2): GAGVSQTPSNKVTEKGKYVELRCDPISGHTALYWYRQSLGQGPEFLIYFQGTGAADDSGLPNDRFFAVRPEGSVSTLKIQRTERGDSAVYLCASSPGGLSGYTFGSGTRLTVV.

V gene TRBV3-1 (or the pseudogene TRBV3-2) combines with J gene TRBJ1-6; TRBD1 might be the D (6 bases). V lost 0 bases, J lost 6 bases, and 12 bases lay in between. The CDR3 is made up of 16 amino acids. The germline V gene has CDR1 LGHDT and CDR2 YNNKEL (reference sequence). The CDR3 loop is CASSQDRGESNSPLHF. CDR3 bases: TGTGCCAGCAGCCAAGACAGGGGAGAATCTAATTCACCCCTCCACTTT.

The chain uses TRBV11-2 and TRBJ2-1; D uncertain. Trimming cost V 2 bases and J 8 bases, with 13 bases left between them. Germline loops: CDR1 SGHAT, CDR2 FQNNGV. The CDR3 covers 14 residues. The CDR3, as DNA: TGTGCCAGCAGCTTATTGTCAGGCCGAGATGAGCAGTTCTTC. It is translated as CASSLLSGRDEQFF.

The chain carries TRBV18 and TRBJ2-7; maybe TRBD1 (5 bases). The CDR3 length is 15 residues. Germline assignment: CDR1 KGHSH and CDR2 LQKENI. Trimming cost V 1 base and J 5 bases, with 15 bases left between them. The DNA for the CDR3 is TGTGCCAGCTCACCACGGGGCAGGGCGGCGGACGAGCAGTACTTC. Its protein is CASSPRGRAADEQYF.

The CDR3 bases are TGTGCCATAAGGGTAAAGGGGGCAAAGAACACTGAAGCTTTCTTT. Translated: CAIRVKGAKNTEAFF. The chain links TRBV10-3 to TRBJ1-1; the match to TRBD1 covers 7 bases. Germline V gene sequence: CDR1 ENHRY, CDR2 SYGVKD. The J segment lost 1 base and the V segment lost 9 bases, leaving 11 bases of the junction unmatched. CDR3 length: 15 amino acids.

V usage is TRBV27 and J usage is TRBJ1-1, with a weak D call TRBD1 (5 bases). V was shortened by 6 bases and J by 2 bases, with 13 bases between the two germline ends. Germline V gene sequence: CDR1 MNHEY, CDR2 SMNVEV (reference sequence). This CDR3 has 14 amino acids. The CDR3: CASSSLWDNTEAFF. The CDR3 DNA is TGTGCCAGCAGCTCCCTTTGGGACAACACTGAAGCTTTCTTT.

This chain connects TRBV7-3 to TRBJ2-3, with D tentatively TRBD1 (6 bases). This CDR3 has 15 residues. Germline CDR1 is SGHTA and CDR2 is FQGTGA. The V end was cut by 4 bases, the J end by 0 bases, with 11 bases between. The CDR3 DNA reads as TGTGCCAGCAGCTCCTCAGGGGTTAGCACAGATACGCAGTATTTT. This gives the protein CASSSSGVSTDTQYF.

This CDR3 reads CASSSSTSGMKDTQYF. In DNA, the CDR3 is TGTGCCAGCAGCTCCTCTACTAGCGGGATGAAAGATACGCAGTATTTT. This chain links TRBV7-2 with TRBJ2-3, with 10 bases fitting TRBD2. The CDR3 extends over 16 amino acids. Germline assignment: CDR1 SGHTA and CDR2 FQGNSA. Losses at the gene ends were 4 bases for V and 5 bases for J; bases not matched to a gene: 9.

The rearrangement uses TRBV15 and TRBJ2-7; TRBD1 matches 8 bases. Germline V CDR1 and CDR2: LNHNV, YYDKDF (reference sequence). The CDR3 totals 19 residues. V shed 0 bases, J shed 3 bases, and the junction held 16 bases outside the gene matches. CDR3 in DNA: TGTGCCACCAGCAGAGATAGACCCCCCGGGACAGGACACCACTACGAGCAGTACTTC. Protein product: CATSRDRPPGTGHHYEQYF.